Presented here are 5 T cell receptor beta chains from one specimen sequenced in a study of T cell repertoires and HLA-DP antigens (dated by TCRdb to about 2018). Antigens of these TCRs are unknown. Receptor libraries were prepared by the immunoSEQ multiplex PCR assay. Held by TCRdb, this immuneACCESS table contains in-frame sequences only and omits some clones. Under half of the omission traces to an unresolved V gene where checked; the cause of the rest is unknown. The sample table holds 65,000 to 95,000 clones, of which roughly 77% were seen once. Around 1.6% of the sample is in the top ten clones. Sequenced sample: CD4+ T cells from PBMCs. These receptors were collected from a man in his fifties or sixties in good health and CMV-seronegative.

V is TRBV19 and J is TRBJ2-3, with 15 bases that match TRBD2. The CDR3 is 15 residues long. CDR1 is LNHDA, CDR2 SQIVND, per germline (reference sequence). Losses at the gene ends were 5 bases for V and 5 bases for J; bases not matched to a gene: 2. The CDR3 coding sequence is TGTGCCAGTAGTCAGGGACTAGCGGGGGGAGATACGCAGTATTTT. It codes for CASSQGLAGGDTQYF.

Written as DNA, the CDR3 is TGTGCCAGCAGCTTGGAGCAGGGCTCCTACGAGCAGTACTTC. Translating gives CASSLEQGSYEQYF. V is TRBV5-8 and J is TRBJ2-7; possible D gene TRBD1, 5 bases. V was pared by 0 bases and J by 0 bases, with 7 bases between. The CDR3 sequence is 14 residues long. The germline V gene has CDR1 SGHTS and CDR2 YDEGEE.

Only one count was recorded for this clone. The chain has TRBV10-3 and TRBJ2-7, with D possibly being TRBD2 (6 bases). V gave up 0 bases and J gave up 4 bases, with 16 bases separating them. The CDR3 runs 16 residues. In germline, CDR1 is ENHRY, CDR2 SYGVKD. The CDR3 DNA sequence: TGTGCCATCAGTGAGTCGGAGGGTTCTACGAGATACGAGCAGTACTTC. Translation gives CAISESEGSTRYEQYF.

V and J are TRBV4-1 and TRBJ1-2, with D uncertain. Germline-derived CDR1 and CDR2 are MGHRA and YSYEKL. V lost 1 base and J lost 8, with 23 bases in between. The CDR3 sequence is 17 residues long. The CDR3 reads CASSQGGLMWARGGYTF. CDR3 DNA: TGCGCCAGCAGCCAAGGCGGTTTAATGTGGGCCCGGGGAGGCTACACCTTC.

This clone was recorded only once. This chain connects TRBV2 to TRBJ2-5; D perhaps matches TRBD2 (5 bases). Trimming left V 0 bases short and J 7 bases short, with 9 bases between. Germline CDR1 SNHLY, CDR2 FYNNEI. The CDR3 extends over 13 amino acids. The CDR3 here is CASSEAPRGTQYF. The CDR3 nucleotides read TGTGCCAGCAGTGAAGCGCCCCGGGGGACCCAGTACTTC.